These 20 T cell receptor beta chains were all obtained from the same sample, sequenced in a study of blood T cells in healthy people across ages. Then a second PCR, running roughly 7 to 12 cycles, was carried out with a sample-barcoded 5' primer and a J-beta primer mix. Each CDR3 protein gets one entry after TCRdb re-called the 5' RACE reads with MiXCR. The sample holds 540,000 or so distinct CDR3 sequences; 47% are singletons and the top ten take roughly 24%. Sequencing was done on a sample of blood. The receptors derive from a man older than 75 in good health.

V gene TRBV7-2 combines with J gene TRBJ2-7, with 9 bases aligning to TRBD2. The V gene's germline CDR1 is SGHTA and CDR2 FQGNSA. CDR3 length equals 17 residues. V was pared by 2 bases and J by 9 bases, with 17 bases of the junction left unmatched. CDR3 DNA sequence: TGTGCCAGCAGCTTAATGGGCCTGGGGACTAGCCCCCTTGGGCAGTACTTC. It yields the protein CASSLMGLGTSPLGQYF.

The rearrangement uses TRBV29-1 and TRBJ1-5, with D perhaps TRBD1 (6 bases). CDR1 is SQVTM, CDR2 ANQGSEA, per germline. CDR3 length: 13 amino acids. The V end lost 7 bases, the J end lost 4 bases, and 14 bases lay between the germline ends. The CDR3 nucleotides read TGCAGCGCCTCTGGACAGACGAATCAGCCCCAGCATTTT. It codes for CSASGQTNQPQHF. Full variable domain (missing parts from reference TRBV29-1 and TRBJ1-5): SAVISQKPSRDICQRGTSLTIQCQVDSQVTMMFWYRQQPGQSLTLIATANQGSEATYESGFVIDKFPISRPNLTFSTLTVSNMSPEDSSIYLCSASGQTNQPQHFGDGTRLSIL.

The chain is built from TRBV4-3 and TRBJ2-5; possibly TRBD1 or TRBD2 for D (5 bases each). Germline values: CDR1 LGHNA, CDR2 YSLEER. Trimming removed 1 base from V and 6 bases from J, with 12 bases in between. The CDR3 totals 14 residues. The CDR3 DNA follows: TGCGCCAGCAGCCAAGGGATGGGACCCCAGACCCAGTACTTC. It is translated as CASSQGMGPQTQYF.

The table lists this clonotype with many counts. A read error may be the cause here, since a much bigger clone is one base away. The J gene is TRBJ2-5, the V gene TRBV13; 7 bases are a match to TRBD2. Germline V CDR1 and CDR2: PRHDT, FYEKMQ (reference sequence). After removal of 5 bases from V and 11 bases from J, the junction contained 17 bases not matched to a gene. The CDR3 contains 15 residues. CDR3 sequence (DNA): TGTGCCAGCAGCGCTAGTGGGAGGGCCGGGAATGAGCAGTACTTC. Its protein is CASSASGRAGNEQYF.

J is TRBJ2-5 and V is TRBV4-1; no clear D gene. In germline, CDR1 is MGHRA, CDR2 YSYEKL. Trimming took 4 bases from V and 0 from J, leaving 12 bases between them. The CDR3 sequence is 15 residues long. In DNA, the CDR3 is TGCGCCAGCAGCCCTCGACCCGGAAACCAAGAGACCCAGTACTTC. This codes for CASSPRPGNQETQYF.

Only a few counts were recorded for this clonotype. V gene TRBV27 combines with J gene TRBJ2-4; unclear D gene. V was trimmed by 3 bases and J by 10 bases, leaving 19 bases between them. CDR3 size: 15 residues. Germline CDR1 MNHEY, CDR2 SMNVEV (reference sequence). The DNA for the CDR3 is TGTGCCAGCAGTTTCTCCCCCCGTGAGATGGCTATTCAGTACTTC. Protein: CASSFSPREMAIQYF.

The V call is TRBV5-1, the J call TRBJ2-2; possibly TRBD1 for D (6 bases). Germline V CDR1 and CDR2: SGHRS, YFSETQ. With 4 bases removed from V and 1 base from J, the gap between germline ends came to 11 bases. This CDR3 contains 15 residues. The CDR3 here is CASSRGRGNTGELFF. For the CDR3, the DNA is TGCGCCAGCAGCCGAGGCAGGGGGAACACCGGGGAGCTGTTTTTT.

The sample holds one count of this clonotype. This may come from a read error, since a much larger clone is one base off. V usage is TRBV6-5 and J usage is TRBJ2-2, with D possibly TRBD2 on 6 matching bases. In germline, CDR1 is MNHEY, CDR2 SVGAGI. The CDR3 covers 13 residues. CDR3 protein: CASSQTYGGEQFF. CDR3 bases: TGTGCCAGCAGCCAGACCTACGGCGGGGAGCAGTTTTTT.

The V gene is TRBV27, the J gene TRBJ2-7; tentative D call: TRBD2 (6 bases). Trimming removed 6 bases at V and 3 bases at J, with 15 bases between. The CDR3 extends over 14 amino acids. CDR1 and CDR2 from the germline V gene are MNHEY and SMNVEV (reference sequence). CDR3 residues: CASRSGGRNYEQYF. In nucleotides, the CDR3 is TGTGCCAGCAGGTCTGGAGGGAGAAACTACGAGCAGTACTTC.

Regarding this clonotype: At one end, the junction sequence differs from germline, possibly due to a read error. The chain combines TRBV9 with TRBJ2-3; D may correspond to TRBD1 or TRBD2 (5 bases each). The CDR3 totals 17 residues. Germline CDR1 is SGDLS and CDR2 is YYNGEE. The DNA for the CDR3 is TGTACCAGCAGCGGAGAGGTGGGGCAGGGTGGGGCAGATACGCAGTATTTT. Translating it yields CTSSGEVGQGGADTQYF. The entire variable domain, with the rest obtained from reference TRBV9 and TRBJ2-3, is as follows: DSGVTQTPKHLITATGQRVTLRCSPRSGDLSVYWYQQSLDQGLQFLIQYYNGEERAKGNILERFSAQQFPDLHSELNLSSLELGDSALYFCTSSGEVGQGGADTQYFGPGTRLTVL.

The CDR3 nucleotides read TGCAGTGCTGGGGGGACCGTCCGCTATGGCTACACCTTC. Protein product: CSAGGTVRYGYTF. The V and J genes are TRBV20-1 and TRBJ1-2; tentatively, D is TRBD1 (5 bases). The V end lost 5 bases, the J end lost 4 bases, and 14 bases lay between the germline ends. CDR3 length: 13 amino acids. CDR1 is DFQATT, CDR2 SNEGSKA, per germline (reference sequence).

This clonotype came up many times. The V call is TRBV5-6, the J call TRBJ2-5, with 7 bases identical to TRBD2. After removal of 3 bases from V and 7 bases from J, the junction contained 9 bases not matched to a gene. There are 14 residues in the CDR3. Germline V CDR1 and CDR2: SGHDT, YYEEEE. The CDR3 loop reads CASSWDYSSGTQYF. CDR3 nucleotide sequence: TGTGCCAGCAGCTGGGACTACAGCAGCGGGACCCAGTACTTC. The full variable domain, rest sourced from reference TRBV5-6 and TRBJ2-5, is DAGVTQSPTHLIKTRGQQVTLRCSPKSGHDTVSWYQQALGQGPQFIFQYYEEEERQRGNFPDRFSGHQFPNYSSELNVNALLLGDSALYLCASSWDYSSGTQYFGPGTRLLVL.

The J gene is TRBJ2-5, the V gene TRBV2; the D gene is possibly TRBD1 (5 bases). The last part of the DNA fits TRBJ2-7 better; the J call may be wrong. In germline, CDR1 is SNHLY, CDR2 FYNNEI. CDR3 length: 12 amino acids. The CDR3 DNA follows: TGTGCCGGCTCCCGTAGGGGCTACGAGCAGTACTTC. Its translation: CAGSRRGYEQYF.

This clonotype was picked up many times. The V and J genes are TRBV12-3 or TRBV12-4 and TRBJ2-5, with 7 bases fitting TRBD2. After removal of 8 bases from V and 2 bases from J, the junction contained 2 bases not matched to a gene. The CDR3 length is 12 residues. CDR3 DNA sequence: TGTGCCAGCTCTAGCGGACAAGAGACCCAGTACTTC. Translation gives CASSSGQETQYF.

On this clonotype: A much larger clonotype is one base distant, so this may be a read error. CDR3 sequence reads: CSVGYYEGYEQYF. The CDR3 DNA sequence: TGCAGCGTTGGGTATTACGAGGGCTACGAGCAGTACTTC. The chain uses TRBV29-1 and TRBJ2-7, with D maybe TRBD2 (5 bases). Germline assignment: CDR1 SQVTM and CDR2 ANQGSEA. CDR3 length: 13 residues. The germline V and J ends were trimmed by 4 bases and 3 bases, with 13 bases remaining between them.

The CDR3 nucleotides are TGTGCCAGCAGCTCCGTCGGGGGGGCGCGCTTTGGCTACACCTTC. It translates to CASSSVGGARFGYTF. The genes are TRBV7-2 and TRBJ1-2; D is possibly TRBD1 (6 bases). V was clipped by 4 bases and J by 7 bases, with 19 bases between them. CDR3 length: 15 amino acids. Germline V CDR1 and CDR2: SGHTA, FQGNSA.

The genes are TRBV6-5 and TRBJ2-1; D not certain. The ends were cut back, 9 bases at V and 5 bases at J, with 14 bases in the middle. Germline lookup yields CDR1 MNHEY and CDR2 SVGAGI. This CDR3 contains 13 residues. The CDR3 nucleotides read TGTGCCAGTAGTATAGGATTAGACAATGAGCAGTTCTTC. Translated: CASSIGLDNEQFF.

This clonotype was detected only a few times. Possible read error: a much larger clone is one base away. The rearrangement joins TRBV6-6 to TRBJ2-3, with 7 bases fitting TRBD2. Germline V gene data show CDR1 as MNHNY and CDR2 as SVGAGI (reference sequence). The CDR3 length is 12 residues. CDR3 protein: CASSRLADAQYF. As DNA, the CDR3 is TGTGCCAGCAGTAGACTAGCAGATGCGCAGTATTTT.

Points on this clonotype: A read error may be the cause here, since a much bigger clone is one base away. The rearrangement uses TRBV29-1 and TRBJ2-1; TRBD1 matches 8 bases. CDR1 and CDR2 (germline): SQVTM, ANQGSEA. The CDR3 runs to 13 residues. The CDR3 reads CSVAGTGYNGQFF. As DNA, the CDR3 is TGCAGCGTTGCCGGGACAGGTTACAATGGGCAGTTCTTC.

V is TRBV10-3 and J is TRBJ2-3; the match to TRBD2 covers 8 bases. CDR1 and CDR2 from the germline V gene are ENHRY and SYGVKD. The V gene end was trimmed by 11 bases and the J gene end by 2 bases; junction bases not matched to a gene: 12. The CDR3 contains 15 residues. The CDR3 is CAYQRQAGDTDTQYF. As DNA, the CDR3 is TGTGCCTATCAACGTCAAGCGGGAGACACAGATACGCAGTATTTT.